The T cell receptor (beta chain) under discussion was sequenced for a study of OX40 agonist ivuxolimab in advanced cancers. The CDR3 loop spans 15 amino acids. V lost 4 bases, J lost 6 bases, and 11 bases stayed unmatched. Germline values: CDR1 SGDLS, CDR2 YYNGEE. This table comes from immunoSEQ multiplex PCR, and its TCRdb copy is limited to in-frame clones, with some not included. The data hold 20,000 to 30,000 clones, with 80% to 90% observed a single time. The TCR originated in an adult with an advanced solid tumor such as melanoma, head and neck, liver or kidney cancer. The genes are TRBV9 and TRBJ2-7, with 9 bases aligning to TRBD1. Specimen: CD4+ or CD8+ T cells sorted from blood, collected in a trial of the OX40 agonist ivuxolimab. The CDR3 DNA follows: TGTGCCAGCAGCCCCCTGGGACAGGGTGTGTTCGAGCAGTACTTC. Residues: CASSPLGQGVFEQYF.